The T cell receptor beta chain described here comes from a study of tumor-infiltrating lymphocytes in primary liver carcinoma. General study points: Whereas tumor region pairs overlapped more, tumor-adjacent and tumor-blood pairs overlapped less.

V was cut by 5 bases and J by 0 bases, with 12 bases left in between. The CDR3 length is 15 residues. Making TCR beta cDNA involved around 500 ng total RNA and a constant-region primer. Slightly modified ARM-PCR with three nested multiplex PCR rounds yielded TCR beta libraries. Each of the first two PCR rounds ran approximately 11 cycles with TRBV1-TRBV30 forward and C-beta reverse primers. TCRdb re-called the multiplex PCR reads through MiXCR, storing one row per CDR3 protein. The repertoire holds approximately 120,000 distinct CDR3 sequences, with 64% as singletons. DNA and RNA were both co-extracted from approximately 20-30 mg of bulk tissue that had not been sorted. This clonotype was seen repeatedly, ten times or more. The antigen is not known.

The sequencing input was liver tumor tissue from sampling region 3. Subset: tumor region T3, left-lateral pole. This TCR derives from a woman between 55 and 75 years old with primary liver carcinoma and hepatitis B virus infection. The chain combines TRBV12-3 or TRBV12-4 with TRBJ2-3, with unresolved D. The CDR3 protein is CASSPPLTSTDTQYF. The CDR3 DNA follows: TGTGCCAGCAGTCCACCACTAACTAGCACAGATACGCAGTATTTT.